Sequencing of this TCR beta chain was carried out in a study of blood T cell repertoires in COVID-19. Across the study: Acute and convalescent COVID-19 samples came from the United States, Italy and Spain. In each case, the material was cDNA or gDNA derived from T cells, B-cell-depleted T cells, or PBMCs.

Source study methods: Reference gene primers were amplified, and this amplification served to estimate nucleated cell counts. Sequenced by immunoSEQ multiplex PCR; TCRdb stores in-frame clones only, minus some. The DNA gave D and trimming, while V, J and clone size come from that table. The data show tens of thousands of clones, with 89% seen just once and about 2.5% held by the top ten. Followed longitudinally, the Seattle patients had been enrolled during active infection. The CDR3 length is 15 residues. V lost 4 bases, J lost 4 bases, and 2 bases stayed unmatched. Germline CDR1 reads SEHNR; CDR2 reads FQNEAQ (reference sequence).

The rearrangement uses TRBV7-9 and TRBJ2-2; TRBD1 agrees at 11 bases. Sequences were obtained from peripheral blood. The TCR originated in a man aged 50-59 years with COVID-19, enrolled during active disease. The chain's CDR3 is CASSSGTGGTGELFF. The CDR3 coding sequence is TGTGCCAGCAGCTCCGGGACAGGGGGCACCGGGGAGCTGTTTTTT.